Included here is one T cell receptor beta chain sequence, with context. Its binding antigen is unknown. Per-nucleotide qualities are absent, and no much larger clonotype sits a single base away. Receptor libraries were prepared by the immunoSEQ multiplex PCR assay. RNA was extracted from all samples and reverse transcribed into cDNA as template for TCR sequencing. First-strand cDNA was synthesized with SuperScript III using a 2:1 mix of oligo-dT and random hexamers. A synthetic immune receptor repertoire was used to measure amplification bias, and any remaining bias was corrected computationally. In the authors' own workflow: Raw reads were preprocessed to remove errors, and CDR3 was defined by IMGT conventions from the conserved cysteine to phenylalanine. To get clonality, Shannon entropy was normalized by log2 of the number of productive unique TCRs and the result was subtracted from 1. Whether each scalp clone was CD4 or CD8 was inferred by checking scalp TCRbeta sequences against the CD4 and CD8 repertoires from sorted blood. TCRdb obtained this table from immuneACCESS and retained in-frame rearrangements with V and J assigned. These tables miss some clones; where compared with another copy, unresolved V genes account for less than half of the shortfall, and the remainder is unexplained. The V and J calls and clone size come from that table; D and trimming were worked out from the DNA. The sample profile shows roughly 130,000 clones; 58% of them were found once. In total, the top ten clones hold 3.5% to 5% of the sample.

The time point label for this specimen denotes: baseline before oral tofacitinib. From alopecia areata patients, peripheral blood was collected along with lesional scalp punch biopsies. After PBMCs were isolated by density centrifugation and stained for CD3, CD4 and CD8, a FACSAria was used to sort CD4+ and CD8+ T cells. The sample belongs to a study of CD8+ T cells in alopecia areata (dated by TCRdb to 2016 to 2018). Context from the whole study: Treated patients were enrolled in an open-label pilot trial of oral tofacitinib at 5 to 10 mg twice daily for moderate-to-severe alopecia areata. Tofacitinib was administered for 6 to 18 months, and 6 months of follow-up off drug were then conducted to assess delayed response and recurrence. To study T cell clonal expansion in alopecia areata, the researchers applied high-throughput TCRbeta sequencing to both the C3H/HeJ mouse model and human patients. Scalp tissue and sorted CD4+ and CD8+ peripheral blood T cells from patchy and totalis/universalis alopecia areata patients and from healthy controls were covered by human TCRbeta sequencing. Biopsies were taken from tofacitinib-treated patients at baseline and again at 4 and 24 weeks into treatment, and several of those patients also had a later scalp biopsy. Scalp clonality was compared across normal scalp (n=4), patchy alopecia areata scalp (n=8), and alopecia totalis/universalis scalp (n=8). RNA came from the PAXgene miRNA kit for fixed scalp, the miRNeasy kit for PBMCs, and the RNeasy kit for mouse skin. TCRbeta CDR3 regions were amplified by immunoSEQ multiplex PCR with 35 Vbeta forward and 13 Jbeta reverse primers.

The study at large found these results: Compared with mice, TCR sequences shared between patients were less clear, possibly partly because of HLA diversity across the patient population. Higher clonality and more expanded CD8+ clones were observed in lesional scalp than in normal scalp, particularly in alopecia totalis/universalis, a finding suggestive of antigenic drive. Unlike mouse skin, which is dominated by gammadelta T cells, normal human skin has resident alphabeta T cells that are also sequenced, and this complicates analysis of the scalp TCR repertoire.

The germline V gene sets CDR1 to ENHRY and CDR2 to SYGVKD. The CDR3 runs 14 amino acids, cysteine and phenylalanine included. Only the CDR3 DNA stays, 42 bases, in frame from base 1. The V end loses 7 bases and the J end loses 2 bases, and a stretch of 13 bases separates them. The TCR originated in a human donor with alopecia areata. Sequencing used CD4+ T cells sorted from blood, obtained at week 0. Recombination connected TRBV10-3 to TRBJ2-3, with TRBD2 tentatively as D gene (5 bases match). The CDR3 reads as follows: CAITSSSNTDTQYF. Here is the DNA: TGTGCCATCACTTCTAGCAGTAACACAGATACGCAGTATTTT.